The T cell receptor (beta chain) under discussion was sequenced for a study of T-cell memory formation after mild COVID-19. The study's findings and limits: The study found balanced CD4/CD8 in clones contracting day 15 to 85 and a CD4+ lean in later expanders. Most CD4+ clones that shrank were in CM and EM, while CD8+ ones turned up in EMRA. Second-wave clones peaking on day 37 lacked confirmed SARS-CoV-2 specificity.

UMIs and sample barcodes were carried by the TCR alpha and TCR beta cDNA libraries that 5'RACE produced using constant-segment primers. TCRdb processed the 5' RACE reads anew with MiXCR; each CDR3 protein has one entry. Among roughly 600,000 distinct CDR3 sequences listed, roughly 18% were seen once. Remarks on this clonotype: The antigen is undetermined.

The CDR3 length is 15 residues. The trim removed 4 bases at V and 4 bases at J, leaving 9 bases unmatched. Germline lookup yields CDR1 MGHRA and CDR2 YSYEKL. The TCR sequence derives from an adult woman who had mild COVID-19 (a few samples of this study predate the infection). Cell type and time point are not known. Sequencing was carried out using PBMCs or a T cell subset sorted from them (not recorded which). The V call is TRBV4-1, the J call TRBJ1-2, with 7 bases fitting TRBD1. CDR3: CASSPRQGEFYGYTF. CDR3 nucleotide sequence: TGCGCCAGCAGCCCTAGACAGGGAGAATTCTATGGCTACACCTTC.